The rows below give T cell receptor beta chains drawn from one sample of a study of beta chain features in type 1 diabetes. The table came from immunoSEQ multiplex PCR; TCRdb's copy has only in-frame clones and leaves some out. The sample carries more than 300,000 clones, roughly 12% recorded once. Source material: naive CD4+ T cells from blood. The receptors were sampled from a man aged 18 to 29 in good health. CDR3s include the opening cysteine and the closing phenylalanine or tryptophan. The D gene is left open where the match is weak. Clone sizes are given selectively: once, few, many, or a class where the clone is expanded.

size	D	V	J	DNA	CDR3
-	-	TRBV20-1	TRBJ1-2	TGCAGTGCTAGGGAGGGCTACACCTTC	CSAREGYTF
-	TRBD1	TRBV7-2	TRBJ1-5	TGTGCCAGCAGCCTGCAGGGGGCCGGGCCCCAGCATTTT	CASSLQGAGPQHF
-	-	TRBV20-1	TRBJ2-7	TGCAGTGCTAGAGTCCATTACGAGCAGTACTTC	CSARVHYEQYF
-	-	TRBV5-1	TRBJ1-4	TGCGCCAGCAGCTTGGCCGGAACTGCGGGTGAAAAACTGTTTTTT	CASSLAGTAGEKLFF
few	-	TRBV27	TRBJ2-7	TGTGCCAGCAGTTTATCGGGGAGTCACCGGGAGCAGTACTTC	CASSLSGSHREQYF
few	TRBD1	TRBV10-3	TRBJ1-2	TGTGCCATCGGGCCTTTGGCACAGGGGGACTATGGCTACACCTTC	CAIGPLAQGDYGYTF
-	TRBD2	TRBV29-1	TRBJ2-1	TGCAGCGTCGGGACTAGCGGGAGTCATGAGCAGTTCTTC	CSVGTSGSHEQFF
once	TRBD2	TRBV11-2	TRBJ2-1	TGTGCCAGCAGCTTACCAACTAGCGGGAAATATGAGCAGTTCTTC	CASSLPTSGKYEQFF
-	TRBD2	TRBV7-2	TRBJ2-1	TGTGCCAGCTTTGTTAGAGCGGGATCCTACAATGAGCAGTTCTTC	CASFVRAGSYNEQFF
-	-	TRBV29-1	TRBJ1-4	TGCAGCGTGGCGGGACGGAGTAATGAAAAACTGTTTTTT	CSVAGRSNEKLFF
few	-	TRBV30	TRBJ1-6	TGTGCCTGGGCTTACCAGGCCTATAATTCACCCCTCCACTTT	CAWAYQAYNSPLHF
many	TRBD2	TRBV20-1	TRBJ2-1	TGCAGTGCTAGGAGGGACTATGGGCAGTTCTTC	CSARRDYGQFF
few	-	TRBV5-6	TRBJ2-7	TGTGCCAGCAGCTCTCTGGTGTGGTCACCTACCTACGAGCAGTACTTC	CASSSLVWSPTYEQYF
few	-	TRBV7-9	TRBJ2-3	TGTGCCAGCAGCTTAGACGGGGACACAGATACGCAGTATTTT	CASSLDGDTDTQYF
few	-	TRBV6-6	TRBJ1-5	TGTGCCAGCCTACAGGGAAGCAATCAGCCCCAGCATTTT	CASLQGSNQPQHF
-	TRBD1	TRBV28	TRBJ1-5	TGTGCCAGCAGTGATCGGACAGGGTATCAGCCCCAGCATTTT	CASSDRTGYQPQHF
few	TRBD2	TRBV19	TRBJ2-2	TGTGCCAGTAACGGTAGACTAGCGGTTAACACCGGGGAGCTGTTTTTT	CASNGRLAVNTGELFF
-	-	TRBV7-7	TRBJ1-1	TGTGCCAGCAGCTTAGACAGGGCCACTGAAGCTTTCTTT	CASSLDRATEAFF
few	TRBD2	TRBV25-1	TRBJ2-1	TGTGCCAGCCTGACTAGCGGGGGGGCTTACTACAATGAGCAGTTCTTC	CASLTSGGAYYNEQFF
few	TRBD1	TRBV9	TRBJ1-3	TGTGCCAGCAGCGTACGAGAGGGGGCGTACGGAAACACCATATATTTT	CASSVREGAYGNTIYF
few	TRBD1	TRBV30	TRBJ2-2	TGTGCCTGGGAAACCGGGACAGGGTTTAGCGCCGGGGAGCTGTTTTTT	CAWETGTGFSAGELFF
-	TRBD1	TRBV19	TRBJ2-2	TGTGCCAGTAGTCTACCGGGACAGCGTCGCACCGGGGAGCTGTTTTTT	CASSLPGQRRTGELFF